The present entry profiles one T cell receptor beta chain with its context. No antigen is known for it. Unique molecular identifiers featured in each of the TCR beta cDNA libraries. TCRdb processed the PCR reads anew with MiXCR; each CDR3 protein has one entry. The sample records some 690,000 distinct CDR3 sequences, 55% to 70% being singletons. The data derive from a study of post-analysis software for immune sequencing data. Overall study: Relapsing-remitting, secondary progressive and progressive-relapsing courses of multiple sclerosis were included. Study-level results: Controls had lower frequencies than patients of five TRBV segments, which included TRBV5-6, TRBV5-1 and TRBV20-1.

This CDR3 region has 16 residues. Germline CDR1 SGHAT, CDR2 FQNNGV. The V gene lost 4 bases and the J gene lost 1 base, with 16 bases spanning the gap. The receptor was derived from a girl aged 2 to 10 with multiple sclerosis. The gene calls are TRBV11-2 and TRBJ1-2; a weak D match, TRBD1 (6 bases). The sequenced material came from blood. As DNA, the CDR3 is TGTGCCAGCAGCTCTCCCAGGACAGCGTATAACTATGGCTACACCTTC. Amino acids: CASSSPRTAYNYGYTF.